This is a list of T cell receptor beta chains from one sample in a study of blood T cell repertoires in COVID-19. Measured with immunoSEQ multiplex PCR; TCRdb has only the in-frame clones, and not every one. This table has around 330,000 clones, around nine tenths appearing once. The sequencing sample was made of PBMCs or T cells enriched from blood (not recorded which). These receptors came from a man aged 60-69 years who had recovered from COVID-19. Each CDR3 is given with its conserved first and last residue. Each record gives: CDR3 length, clone size, J gene, V gene, D gene, CDR3 protein, CDR3 DNA. D genes are given only for firm matches. The size field is filled for only some rows; it gives once, few, many or a size class.

12 NA TRBJ1-6 TRBV10-3 NA CATTGDNSPLHF TGTGCCACCACGGGGGATAATTCACCCCTCCACTTT
13 NA TRBJ2-7 TRBV27 NA CASSLAVTYEQYF TGTGCCAGCAGTTTAGCAGTTACCTACGAGCAGTACTTC
18 NA TRBJ1-6 TRBV6-1 TRBD1 CASSEPDRGDAYNSPLHF TGTGCCAGCAGTGAACCGGACAGGGGCGACGCCTATAATTCACCCCTCCACTTT
13 NA TRBJ2-5 TRBV12-3/TRBV12-4 NA CASSSRAGETQYF TGTGCCAGCAGTTCGCGGGCCGGCGAGACCCAGTACTTC
16 NA TRBJ2-3 TRBV3-1/TRBV3-2 TRBD1 CASSQGDRDTTDTQYF TGTGCCAGCAGCCAAGGCGACAGGGATACCACAGATACGCAGTATTTT
14 NA TRBJ1-1 TRBV7-2 TRBD1 CASSLVQGGGEAFF TGTGCCAGCAGCTTAGTACAGGGGGGTGGTGAAGCTTTCTTT
15 NA TRBJ2-2 TRBV5-1 NA CASSLSGMNTGELFF TGCGCCAGCAGCTTGTCGGGGATGAATACCGGGGAGCTGTTTTTT
13 NA TRBJ2-5 TRBV12-3/TRBV12-4 TRBD1 CASSPLGGKTQYF TGTGCCAGCAGTCCCCTAGGGGGCAAGACCCAGTACTTC
16 few TRBJ1-4 TRBV4-2 TRBD1 CASSQNAGQRNEKLFF TGTGCCAGCAGCCAAAATGCGGGACAGCGTAATGAAAAACTGTTTTTT
13 NA TRBJ1-2 TRBV30 NA CAWSRDTGYGYTF TGTGCCTGGAGTAGGGACACGGGGTATGGCTACACCTTC
17 few TRBJ2-7 TRBV19 TRBD2 CASSPPRSGTRSREQYF TGTGCCAGTAGTCCCCCAAGGTCAGGGACTAGGAGCCGCGAGCAGTACTTC
15 once TRBJ2-1 TRBV5-4 TRBD2 CASSLKRERDNEQFF TGTGCCAGCAGCCTCAAGCGGGAGAGGGACAATGAGCAGTTCTTC
12 NA TRBJ1-2 TRBV5-1 NA CASSTVGSGYTF TGCGCCAGCAGCACGGTCGGTTCGGGCTACACCTTC
15 NA TRBJ1-1 TRBV10-2 NA CASSESAGMNTEAFF TGCGCCAGCAGTGAGTCGGCAGGAATGAACACTGAAGCTTTCTTT
17 NA TRBJ2-6 TRBV7-9 NA CASDRTVVYSGANVLTF TGTGCCAGCGACCGGACAGTCGTTTACTCTGGGGCCAACGTCCTGACTTTC
17 NA TRBJ1-6 TRBV27 NA CASSLSGAGVSGSPLHF TGTGCCAGCAGTTTATCGGGGGCGGGGGTCTCAGGTTCACCCCTCCACTTT
15 NA TRBJ2-7 TRBV10-2 TRBD2 CATYGGERGPQGQYF TGCGCCACCTATGGGGGAGAGCGGGGGCCCCAGGGGCAGTACTTC
15 NA TRBJ1-2 TRBV5-1 NA CASSLGHQTNYGYTF TGCGCCAGCAGCTTGGGTCATCAAACTAACTATGGCTACACCTTC
13 NA TRBJ2-2 TRBV6-5 NA CASSFSPQTGGIF TGTGCCAGCAGTTTTTCCCCCCAGACAGGCGGAATTTTT
13 NA TRBJ1-5 TRBV7-2 TRBD1 CASSSNSGGPQHF TGTGCCAGCAGCTCCAATTCAGGGGGGCCCCAGCATTTT
13 NA TRBJ1-2 TRBV3-1/TRBV3-2 NA CASSPRENYGYTF TGTGCCAGCAGCCCCCGGGAGAACTATGGCTACACCTTC
18 NA TRBJ1-6 TRBV9 TRBD1 CASSVGQGATDYNSPLHF TGTGCCAGCAGCGTAGGACAGGGGGCCACGGACTATAATTCACCCCTCCACTTT
14 NA TRBJ2-7 TRBV7-9 NA CASSLAPSSYEQYF TGTGCCAGCAGCTTAGCACCGAGCTCCTACGAGCAGTACTTC
13 NA TRBJ1-2 TRBV7-9 NA CASSLAQQYGYTF TGTGCCAGCAGCTTAGCTCAACAGTATGGCTACACCTTC
16 NA TRBJ2-7 TRBV7-2 TRBD2 CASSPWAGTSVYEQYF TGTGCCAGCAGCCCCTGGGCGGGGACTAGCGTCTACGAGCAGTACTTC
14 NA TRBJ1-5 TRBV6-5 NA CASKRDGSNQPQHF TGTGCCAGCAAGCGGGACGGTAGCAATCAGCCCCAGCATTTT
14 NA TRBJ1-5 TRBV7-9 TRBD1 CASSGQGSPQPQHF TGTGCCAGCAGCGGACAGGGGAGTCCTCAGCCCCAGCATTTT
13 NA TRBJ1-1 TRBV5-1 NA CASSLNRGAEAFF TGCGCCAGCAGCTTAAACCGGGGGGCTGAAGCTTTCTTT
14 NA TRBJ1-2 TRBV19 NA CASSITGVNYGYTF TGTGCCAGTAGTATTACAGGAGTTAACTATGGCTACACCTTC
16 NA TRBJ1-6 TRBV7-9 TRBD1 CASSRQGASYNSPLHF TGTGCCAGCAGCCGACAGGGGGCCTCCTATAATTCACCCCTCCACTTT
19 NA TRBJ2-3 TRBV2 NA CASRFPRTMDRTSTDTQYF TGTGCCAGCAGATTTCCTCGCACAATGGACAGAACTAGCACAGATACGCAGTATTTT
13 NA TRBJ1-1 TRBV9 NA CASSPEREIPAFF TGTGCCAGCAGCCCCGAGCGAGAGATCCCAGCTTTCTTT
16 NA TRBJ2-5 TRBV5-4 TRBD2 CASSSPGSGVQETQYF TGTGCCAGCAGCAGTCCGGGTAGCGGGGTCCAAGAGACCCAGTACTTC
13 NA TRBJ1-2 TRBV6-2/TRBV6-3 NA CASSYRQSYGYTF TGTGCCAGCAGTTACCGACAGTCCTATGGCTACACCTTC
15 NA TRBJ2-4 TRBV7-2 NA CASSHEAGWENIQYF TGTGCCAGCAGCCACGAGGCGGGATGGGAAAACATTCAGTACTTC
14 NA TRBJ2-7 TRBV6-5 NA CASSRNRGGYEQYF TGTGCCAGCAGTCGGAACAGGGGGGGCTACGAGCAGTACTTC
13 NA TRBJ2-3 TRBV6-5 NA CASSQRRADTQYF TGTGCCAGCAGTCAACGCAGGGCAGATACGCAGTATTTT
14 NA TRBJ1-6 TRBV27 NA CASRSNVGDSPLHF TGTGCCAGCAGATCCAACGTCGGGGATTCACCCCTCCACTTT
16 NA TRBJ1-2 TRBV4-1 NA CASSQDLTGPNYGYTF TGCGCCAGCAGCCAAGATTTGACAGGTCCTAACTATGGCTACACCTTC
13 NA TRBJ1-2 TRBV19 TRBD1 CASSRQGAYGYTF TGTGCCAGTAGCCGACAGGGGGCTTATGGCTACACCTTC
14 NA TRBJ2-7 TRBV5-4 TRBD2 CASKREGSSYEQYF TGTGCCAGCAAAAGGGAGGGGAGCTCCTACGAGCAGTACTTC
13 NA TRBJ1-1 TRBV5-6 NA CASSLLGGTEAFF TGTGCCAGCAGCCTTCTGGGGGGGACTGAAGCTTTCTTT
13 NA TRBJ1-4 TRBV30 NA CAWEPDRSEKLFF TGTGCCTGGGAACCGGACAGATCTGAAAAACTGTTTTTT
13 NA TRBJ1-2 TRBV19 NA CASSTHRFDGYTF TGTGCCAGTAGTACACACCGATTCGATGGCTACACCTTC
13 NA TRBJ1-2 TRBV28 NA CASSLPGGSGYTF TGTGCCAGCAGTTTACCGGGGGGCTCTGGCTACACCTTC